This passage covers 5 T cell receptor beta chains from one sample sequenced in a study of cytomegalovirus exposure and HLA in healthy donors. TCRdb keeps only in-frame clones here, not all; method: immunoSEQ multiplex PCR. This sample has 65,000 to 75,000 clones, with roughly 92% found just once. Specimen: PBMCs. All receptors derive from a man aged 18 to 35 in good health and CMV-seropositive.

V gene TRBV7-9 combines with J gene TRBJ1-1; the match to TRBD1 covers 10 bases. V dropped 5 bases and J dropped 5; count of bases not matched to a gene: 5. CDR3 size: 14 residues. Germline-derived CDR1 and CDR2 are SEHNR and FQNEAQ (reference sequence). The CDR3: CASSHGQGGTEAFF. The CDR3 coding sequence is TGTGCCAGCAGCCACGGACAGGGGGGGACTGAAGCTTTCTTT.

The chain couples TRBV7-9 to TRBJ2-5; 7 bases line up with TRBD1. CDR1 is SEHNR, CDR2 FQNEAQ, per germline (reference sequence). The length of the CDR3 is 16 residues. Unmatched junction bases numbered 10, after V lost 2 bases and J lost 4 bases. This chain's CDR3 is CASSLPTGIRGETQYF. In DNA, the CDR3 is TGTGCCAGCAGCTTACCGACAGGGATTAGGGGAGAGACCCAGTACTTC.

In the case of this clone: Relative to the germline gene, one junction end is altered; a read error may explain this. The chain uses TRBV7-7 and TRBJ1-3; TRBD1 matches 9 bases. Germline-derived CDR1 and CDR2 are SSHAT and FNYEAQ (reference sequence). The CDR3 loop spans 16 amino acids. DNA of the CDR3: TGTGCTAGCAGCCCCATTGGGACAGGGATAGGAAACACCATATATTTT. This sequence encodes CASSPIGTGIGNTIYF.

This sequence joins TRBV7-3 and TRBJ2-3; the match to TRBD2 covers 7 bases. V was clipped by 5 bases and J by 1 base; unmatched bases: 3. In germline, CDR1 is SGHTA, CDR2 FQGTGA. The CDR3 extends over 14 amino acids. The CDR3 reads CASSAAGGTDTQYF. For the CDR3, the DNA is TGTGCCAGCAGCGCGGCGGGGGGCACAGATACGCAGTATTTT.

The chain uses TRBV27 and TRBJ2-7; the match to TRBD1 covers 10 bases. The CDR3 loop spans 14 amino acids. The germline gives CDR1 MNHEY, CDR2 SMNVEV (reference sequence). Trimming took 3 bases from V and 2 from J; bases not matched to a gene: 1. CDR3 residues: CASSLDRGTYEQYF. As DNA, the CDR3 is TGTGCCAGCAGTTTGGACAGGGGGACCTACGAGCAGTACTTC.